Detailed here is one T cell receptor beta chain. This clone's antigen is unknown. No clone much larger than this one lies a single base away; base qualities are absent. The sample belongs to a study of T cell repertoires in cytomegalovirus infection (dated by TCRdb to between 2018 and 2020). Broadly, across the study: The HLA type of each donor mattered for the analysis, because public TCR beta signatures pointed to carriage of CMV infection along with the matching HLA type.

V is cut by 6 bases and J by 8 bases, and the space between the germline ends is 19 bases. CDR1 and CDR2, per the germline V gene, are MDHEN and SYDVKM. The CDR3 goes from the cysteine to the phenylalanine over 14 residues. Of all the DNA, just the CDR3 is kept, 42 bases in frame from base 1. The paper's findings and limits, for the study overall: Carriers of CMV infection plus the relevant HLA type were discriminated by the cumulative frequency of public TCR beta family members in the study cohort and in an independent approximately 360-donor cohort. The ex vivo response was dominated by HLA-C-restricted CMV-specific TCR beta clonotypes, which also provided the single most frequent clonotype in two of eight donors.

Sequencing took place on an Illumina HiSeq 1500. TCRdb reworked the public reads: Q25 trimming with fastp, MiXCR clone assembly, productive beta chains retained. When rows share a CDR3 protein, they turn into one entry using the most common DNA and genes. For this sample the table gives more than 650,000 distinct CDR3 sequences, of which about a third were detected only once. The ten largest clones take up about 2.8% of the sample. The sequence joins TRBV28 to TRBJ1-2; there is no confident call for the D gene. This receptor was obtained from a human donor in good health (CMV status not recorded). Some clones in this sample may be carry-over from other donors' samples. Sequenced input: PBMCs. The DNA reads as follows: TGTGCCAGCAGCTTTTCTACCTCCTCGGGGGGCTACACCTTC. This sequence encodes CASSFSTSSGGYTF.